This T cell receptor beta chain was captured by sequencing in a study of T-cell reconstitution after alpha-beta-depleted transplantation in children. Study-level points and caveats: Roughly two months post-transplant, alpha-beta T cells reportedly originated from several hundred graft clones that had expanded. At day 60, the high TCRbeta diversity found in some patients originated from recipient T cells and thymic progenitors that had survived. A year had passed since transplant, and T-cell counts and diversity by then came mostly from newly produced T cells.

Germline CDR1 reads SGDLS; CDR2 reads YYNGEE. Trimming pared 3 bases from V and 0 bases from J, leaving 5 bases between. The CDR3 contains 13 residues. This clonotype was seen a handful of times. What it binds is unknown. A TCRbeta library incorporating unique molecular identifiers was prepared. TCRdb passed the PCR reads through MiXCR, listing each CDR3 protein once. The sample contains around 230,000 distinct CDR3 sequences, roughly a sixth of which appear only once. The V and J genes are TRBV9 and TRBJ2-3; D ambiguous. The sequence derives from a male patient between 2 and 10 years old who had a stem cell transplant for acute lymphoblastic leukemia, so the T cells may come from the graft donor. This sample comprised PBMCs, mostly from graft donor cells, obtained 360 days after TCRalphabeta/CD19-depleted stem cell transplant. The CDR3 loop is CASSGPSTDTQYF. The CDR3 DNA sequence: TGTGCCAGCAGCGGCCCGAGCACAGATACGCAGTATTTT.